This T cell receptor beta chain is drawn from a study of blood T cell repertoires in COVID-19. The overall study: Material from acute and convalescent COVID-19 was sourced from the United States, Italy and Spain. Sources were T cells, B-cell-depleted T cells, or PBMCs; the material itself was cDNA or gDNA.

Per the original methods: The assay estimated nucleated cells by amplifying reference gene primers. Sequencing was performed with immunoSEQ multiplex PCR; in TCRdb, only in-frame clones are kept and a portion is missing. The V and J calls and clone size were taken over from that table, and D and trimming were inferred from the DNA. The repertoire holds fewer than 30,000 clones, with about 89% as singletons. In this sample, this clone turned up once. V lost 6 bases to trimming and J lost 5 bases; unmatched junction nucleotides: 5. The CDR3 length is 14 residues. The germline V gene encodes CDR1 LGHNA and CDR2 YNFKEQ.

The TCR comes from a man aged 45-65 years with active COVID-19. The gene calls are TRBV4-2 and TRBJ2-2, with 8 nucleotides matching TRBD2. Sequenced material: peripheral blood. Here the CDR3 reads CASRVIAGTGELFF. CDR3 bases: TGTGCCAGCAGGGTGATAGCGGGGACCGGGGAGCTGTTTTTT.